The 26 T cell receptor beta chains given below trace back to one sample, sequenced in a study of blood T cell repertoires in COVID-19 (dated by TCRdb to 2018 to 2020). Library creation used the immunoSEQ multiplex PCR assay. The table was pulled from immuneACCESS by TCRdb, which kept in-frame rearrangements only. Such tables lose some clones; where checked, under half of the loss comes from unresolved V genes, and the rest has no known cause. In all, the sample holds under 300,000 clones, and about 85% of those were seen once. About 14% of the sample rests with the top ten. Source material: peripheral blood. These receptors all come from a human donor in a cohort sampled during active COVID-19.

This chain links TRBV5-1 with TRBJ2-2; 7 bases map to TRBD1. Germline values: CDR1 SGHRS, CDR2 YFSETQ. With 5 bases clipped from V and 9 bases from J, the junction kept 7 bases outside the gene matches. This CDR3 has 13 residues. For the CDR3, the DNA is TGCGCCAGCAGTAGACAGGGTGACCGGGAGCTGTTTTTT. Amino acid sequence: CASSRQGDRELFF.

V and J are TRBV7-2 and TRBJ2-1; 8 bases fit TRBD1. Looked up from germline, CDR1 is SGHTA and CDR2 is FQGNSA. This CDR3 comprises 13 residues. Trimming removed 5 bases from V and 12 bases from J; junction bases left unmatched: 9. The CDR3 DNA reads TGTGCCAGCAGCCTGGGACAGGCCGACGGGCAGTTCTTC. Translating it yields CASSLGQADGQFF.

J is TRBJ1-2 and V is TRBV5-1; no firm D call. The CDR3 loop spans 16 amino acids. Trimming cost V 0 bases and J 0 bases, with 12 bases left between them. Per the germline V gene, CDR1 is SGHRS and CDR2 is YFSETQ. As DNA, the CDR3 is TGCGCCAGCAGCTTGGATCTCCAGGTCTCTAACTATGGCTACACCTTC. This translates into CASSLDLQVSNYGYTF.

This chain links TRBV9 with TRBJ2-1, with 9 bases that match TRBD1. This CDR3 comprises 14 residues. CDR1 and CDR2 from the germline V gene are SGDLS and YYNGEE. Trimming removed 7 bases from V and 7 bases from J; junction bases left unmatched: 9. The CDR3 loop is CASARDRVGNEQFF. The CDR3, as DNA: TGTGCCAGCGCCCGGGACAGGGTTGGGAATGAGCAGTTCTTC.

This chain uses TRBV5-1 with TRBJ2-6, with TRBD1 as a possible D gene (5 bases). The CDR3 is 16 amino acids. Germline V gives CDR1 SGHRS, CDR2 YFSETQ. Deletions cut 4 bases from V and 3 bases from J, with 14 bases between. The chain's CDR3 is CASSKQGSLGANVLTF. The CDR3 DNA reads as TGCGCCAGCAGCAAGCAGGGAAGTCTTGGGGCCAACGTCCTGACTTTC.

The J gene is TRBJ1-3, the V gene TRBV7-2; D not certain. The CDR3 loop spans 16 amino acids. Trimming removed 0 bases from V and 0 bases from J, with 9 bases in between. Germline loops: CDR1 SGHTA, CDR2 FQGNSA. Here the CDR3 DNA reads TGTGCCAGCAGCTTAGCCGTGGGCAGCTCTGGAAACACCATATATTTT. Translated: CASSLAVGSSGNTIYF.

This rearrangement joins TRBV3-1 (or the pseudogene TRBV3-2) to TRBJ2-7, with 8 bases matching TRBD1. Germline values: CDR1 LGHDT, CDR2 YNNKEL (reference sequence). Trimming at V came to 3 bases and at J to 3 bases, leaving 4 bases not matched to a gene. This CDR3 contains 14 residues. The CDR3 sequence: CASSHGTGYYEQYF. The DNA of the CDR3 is TGTGCCAGCAGCCATGGGACAGGTTACTACGAGCAGTACTTC.

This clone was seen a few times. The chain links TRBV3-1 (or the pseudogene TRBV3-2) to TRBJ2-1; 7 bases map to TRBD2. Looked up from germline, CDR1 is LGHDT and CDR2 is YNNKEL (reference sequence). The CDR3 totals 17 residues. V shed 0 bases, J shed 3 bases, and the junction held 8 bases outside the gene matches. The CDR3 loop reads CASSQEEGLAVYNEQFF. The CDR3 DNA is TGTGCCAGCAGCCAAGAAGAGGGGCTAGCGGTCTACAATGAGCAGTTCTTC.

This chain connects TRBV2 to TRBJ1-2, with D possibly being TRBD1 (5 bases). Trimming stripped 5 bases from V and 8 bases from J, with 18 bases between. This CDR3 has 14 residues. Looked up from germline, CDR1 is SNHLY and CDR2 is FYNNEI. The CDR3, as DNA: TGTGCCAGCAGTACCCCGGACGGGGCGGGAGGCTACACCTTC. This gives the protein CASSTPDGAGGYTF.

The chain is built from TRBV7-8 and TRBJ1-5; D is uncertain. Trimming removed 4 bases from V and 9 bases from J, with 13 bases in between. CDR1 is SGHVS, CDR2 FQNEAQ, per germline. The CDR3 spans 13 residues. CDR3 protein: CASSSEFRGPQHF. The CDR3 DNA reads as TGTGCCAGCAGCTCCGAATTCCGGGGGCCCCAGCATTTT.

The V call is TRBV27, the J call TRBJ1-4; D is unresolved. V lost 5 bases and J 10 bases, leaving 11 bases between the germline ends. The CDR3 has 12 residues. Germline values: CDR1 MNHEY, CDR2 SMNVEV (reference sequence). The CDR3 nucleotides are TGTGCCAGCAGTCCGGGGTCGGGAAAACTGTTTTTT. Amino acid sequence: CASSPGSGKLFF.

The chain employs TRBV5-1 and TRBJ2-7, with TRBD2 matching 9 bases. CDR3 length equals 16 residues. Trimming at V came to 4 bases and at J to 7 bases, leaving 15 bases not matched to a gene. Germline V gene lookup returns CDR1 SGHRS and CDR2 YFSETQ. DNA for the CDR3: TGCGCCAGCAGCCAGACGACTAGCGGCCTCACGGTGGAGCAGTACTTC. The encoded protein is CASSQTTSGLTVEQYF.

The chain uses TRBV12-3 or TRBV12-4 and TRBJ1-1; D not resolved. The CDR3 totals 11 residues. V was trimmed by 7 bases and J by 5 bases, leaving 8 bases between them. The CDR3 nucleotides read TGTGCCAGCATCCCCAGGACTGAAGCTTTCTTT. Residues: CASIPRTEAFF.

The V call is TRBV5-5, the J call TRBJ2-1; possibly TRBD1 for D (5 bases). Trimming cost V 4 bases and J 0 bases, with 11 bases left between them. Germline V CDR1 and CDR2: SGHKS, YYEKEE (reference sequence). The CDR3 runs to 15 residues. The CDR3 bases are TGTGCCAGCAGCACCGGACACAACTCCTACAATGAGCAGTTCTTC. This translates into CASSTGHNSYNEQFF.

The CDR3 DNA reads as TGTGCCAGTATGGGGGCCGGGGGGTTGAACACTGAAGCTTTCTTT. This translates into CASMGAGGLNTEAFF. This rearrangement joins TRBV19 to TRBJ1-1, with a possible D match to TRBD1 (6 bases). The V end lost 7 bases, the J end lost 0 bases, and 15 bases lay between the germline ends. The CDR3 has 15 residues. Germline V gene data show CDR1 as LNHDA and CDR2 as SQIVND (reference sequence).

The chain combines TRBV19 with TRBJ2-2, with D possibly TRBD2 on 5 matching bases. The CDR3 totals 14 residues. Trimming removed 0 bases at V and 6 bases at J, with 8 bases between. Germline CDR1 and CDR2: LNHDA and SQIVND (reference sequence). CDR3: CASSIDGGPGELFF. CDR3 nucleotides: TGTGCCAGTAGTATAGACGGCGGGCCCGGGGAGCTGTTTTTT.

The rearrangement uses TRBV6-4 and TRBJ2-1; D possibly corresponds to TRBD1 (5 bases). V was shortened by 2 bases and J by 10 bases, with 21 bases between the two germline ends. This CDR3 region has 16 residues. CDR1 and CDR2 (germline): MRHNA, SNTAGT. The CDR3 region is CASSDRVGRPRVEQFF. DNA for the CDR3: TGTGCCAGCAGTGACCGGGTGGGGCGGCCCCGGGTGGAGCAGTTCTTC.

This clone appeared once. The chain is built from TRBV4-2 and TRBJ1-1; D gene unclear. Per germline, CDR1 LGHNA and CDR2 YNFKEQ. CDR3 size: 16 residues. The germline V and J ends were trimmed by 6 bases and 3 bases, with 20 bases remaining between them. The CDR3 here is CASSLERSPLYTEAFF. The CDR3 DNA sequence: TGTGCCAGCAGTCTCGAGAGGAGTCCTTTATACACTGAAGCTTTCTTT.

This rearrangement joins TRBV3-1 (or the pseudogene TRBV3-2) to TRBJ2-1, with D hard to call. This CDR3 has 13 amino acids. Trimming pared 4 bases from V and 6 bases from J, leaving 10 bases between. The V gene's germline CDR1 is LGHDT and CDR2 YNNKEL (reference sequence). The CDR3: CASSRGRGNEQFF. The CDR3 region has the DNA TGTGCCAGCAGCCGCGGCCGTGGCAATGAGCAGTTCTTC.

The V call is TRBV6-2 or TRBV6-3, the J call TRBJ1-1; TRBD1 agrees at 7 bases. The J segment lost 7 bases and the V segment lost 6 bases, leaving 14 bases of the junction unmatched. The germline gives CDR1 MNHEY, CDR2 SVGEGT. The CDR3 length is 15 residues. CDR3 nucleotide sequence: TGTGCCAGCAGCCCCCAAAGGACAGGAGTTTATGAAGCTTTCTTT. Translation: CASSPQRTGVYEAFF.

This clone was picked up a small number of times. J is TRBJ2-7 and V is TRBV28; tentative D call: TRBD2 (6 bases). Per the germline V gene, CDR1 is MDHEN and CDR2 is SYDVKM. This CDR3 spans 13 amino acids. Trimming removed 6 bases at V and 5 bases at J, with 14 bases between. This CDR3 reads CASRWLARNEQYF. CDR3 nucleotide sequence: TGTGCCAGCAGGTGGCTAGCGAGAAACGAGCAGTACTTC.

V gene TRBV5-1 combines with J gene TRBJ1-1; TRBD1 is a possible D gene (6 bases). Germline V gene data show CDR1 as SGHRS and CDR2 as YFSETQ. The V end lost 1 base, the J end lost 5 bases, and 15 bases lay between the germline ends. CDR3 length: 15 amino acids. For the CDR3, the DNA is TGCGCCAGCAGCTTGATAGGGCAGGGGAGAACTGAAGCTTTCTTT. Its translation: CASSLIGQGRTEAFF.

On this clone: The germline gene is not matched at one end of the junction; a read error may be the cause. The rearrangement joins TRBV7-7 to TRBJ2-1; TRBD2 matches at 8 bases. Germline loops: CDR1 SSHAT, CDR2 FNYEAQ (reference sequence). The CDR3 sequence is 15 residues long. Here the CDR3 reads CASSRLSGGGNEQFF. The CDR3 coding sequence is TGTGCTAGCAGCAGACTAAGCGGGGGTGGGAATGAGCAGTTCTTC.

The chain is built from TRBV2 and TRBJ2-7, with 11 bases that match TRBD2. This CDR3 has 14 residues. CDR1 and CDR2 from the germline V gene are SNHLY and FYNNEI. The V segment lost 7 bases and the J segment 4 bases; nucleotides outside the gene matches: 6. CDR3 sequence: CASTSGRFPYEQYF. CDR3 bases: TGTGCCAGCACTAGCGGGAGGTTTCCTTACGAGCAGTACTTC.

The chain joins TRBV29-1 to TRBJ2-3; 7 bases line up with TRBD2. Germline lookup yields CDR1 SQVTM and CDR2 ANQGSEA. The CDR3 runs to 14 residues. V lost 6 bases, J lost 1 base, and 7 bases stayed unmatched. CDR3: CSVTGGGRTDTQYF. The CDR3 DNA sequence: TGCAGCGTAACGGGGGGTGGGCGCACAGATACGCAGTATTTT.

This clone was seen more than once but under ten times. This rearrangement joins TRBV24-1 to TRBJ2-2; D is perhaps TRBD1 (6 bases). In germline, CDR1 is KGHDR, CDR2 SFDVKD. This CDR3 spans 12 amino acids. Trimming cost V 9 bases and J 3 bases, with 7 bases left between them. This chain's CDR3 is CATGQYTGELFF. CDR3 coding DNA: TGTGCCACCGGACAGTACACCGGGGAGCTGTTTTTT.